Listed below are T cell receptor beta chains from one sample, sequenced in a study of regulatory T cells in long-lasting Graves disease. TCRdb redid the calling of the multiplex PCR reads with MiXCR, one entry per CDR3 protein. Of a few hundred thousand distinct CDR3 sequences in the sample, around 20% were seen once. This specimen consisted of peripheral blood mononuclear cells (PBMCs), obtained at new diagnosis, from a patient treated with antithyroid drugs. The origin of the receptors is a female donor with Graves disease. The CDR3 runs from the conserved cysteine through the conserved F or W. Fields, in order: clone size, D gene, J gene, V gene, CDR3 protein, CDR3 DNA. A D gene is named only where the DNA matches it firmly. Only part of the rows carry a size: once, few, many, or a class if the clone is expanded.

clone size: few; D gene: -; J gene: TRBJ2-7; V gene: TRBV19; CDR3 protein: CASSTPFSYEQYF; CDR3 DNA: TGTGCCAGTAGTACCCCCTTTTCCTACGAGCAGTACTTC
clone size: many; D gene: TRBD2; J gene: TRBJ2-1; V gene: TRBV6-2/TRBV6-3; CDR3 protein: CASRRTSLYEQFF; CDR3 DNA: TGTGCCAGCAGGCGGACTAGCCTCTATGAGCAGTTCTTC
clone size: many; D gene: TRBD1; J gene: TRBJ1-2; V gene: TRBV7-8; CDR3 protein: CASSPMDRDGYGYTF; CDR3 DNA: TGTGCCAGCAGCCCGATGGACAGGGACGGCTATGGCTACACCTTC
clone size: many; D gene: -; J gene: TRBJ2-7; V gene: TRBV28; CDR3 protein: CASSLTYEQYF; CDR3 DNA: TGTGCCAGCAGTCTCACCTACGAGCAGTACTTC
clone size: many; D gene: -; J gene: TRBJ1-4; V gene: TRBV15; CDR3 protein: CATSRDPGVEEKLFF; CDR3 DNA: TGTGCCACCAGCAGAGATCCGGGGGTGGAGGAAAAACTGTTTTTT
clone size: many; D gene: -; J gene: TRBJ2-5; V gene: TRBV6-5; CDR3 protein: CASSYYDTRAETQYF; CDR3 DNA: TGTGCCAGCAGTTACTATGACACTCGGGCGGAGACCCAGTACTTC
clone size: many; D gene: TRBD2; J gene: TRBJ2-1; V gene: TRBV5-1; CDR3 protein: CASSFVPASGGANEQFF; CDR3 DNA: TGCGCCAGCAGCTTTGTGCCGGCTAGCGGGGGGGCAAATGAGCAGTTCTTC
clone size: many; D gene: -; J gene: TRBJ1-5; V gene: TRBV11-2; CDR3 protein: CASSLEAGYGPQHF; CDR3 DNA: TGTGCCAGCAGCTTAGAAGCAGGGTACGGGCCCCAGCATTTT
clone size: -; D gene: TRBD2; J gene: TRBJ2-7; V gene: TRBV7-9; CDR3 protein: CASSRTSGRSHEQYF; CDR3 DNA: TGTGCCAGCAGCAGGACTAGCGGGAGGAGCCACGAGCAGTACTTC
clone size: many; D gene: -; J gene: TRBJ2-7; V gene: TRBV5-1; CDR3 protein: CASSLFASEQYF; CDR3 DNA: TGCGCCAGCAGCCTGTTTGCGAGTGAGCAGTACTTC
clone size: few; D gene: -; J gene: TRBJ1-2; V gene: TRBV6-5; CDR3 protein: CASSYDSTMGYGYTF; CDR3 DNA: TGTGCCAGCAGTTACGACAGTACAATGGGTTATGGCTACACCTTC
clone size: many; D gene: -; J gene: TRBJ1-5; V gene: TRBV5-6; CDR3 protein: CASSRWDTGHQPQHF; CDR3 DNA: TGTGCCAGCAGCCGGTGGGACACAGGGCATCAGCCCCAGCATTTT
clone size: many; D gene: -; J gene: TRBJ1-2; V gene: TRBV12-3/TRBV12-4; CDR3 protein: CASQAGPYGYTF; CDR3 DNA: TGTGCCAGCCAGGCAGGTCCCTATGGCTACACCTTC
clone size: many; D gene: -; J gene: TRBJ1-5; V gene: TRBV7-9; CDR3 protein: CASSPYPTETNQPQHF; CDR3 DNA: TGTGCCAGCAGCCCGTACCCGACAGAGACAAATCAGCCCCAGCATTTT
clone size: many; D gene: TRBD1; J gene: TRBJ2-3; V gene: TRBV4-3; CDR3 protein: CASSQVPGQGGEADTQYF; CDR3 DNA: TGCGCCAGCAGCCAAGTCCCGGGACAGGGTGGTGAGGCAGATACGCAGTATTTT
clone size: many; D gene: TRBD2; J gene: TRBJ2-3; V gene: TRBV10-3; CDR3 protein: CAISDDGTSGGLGTDTQYF; CDR3 DNA: TGTGCCATCAGTGACGACGGGACTAGCGGGGGCCTCGGCACAGATACGCAGTATTTT
clone size: many; D gene: -; J gene: TRBJ1-1; V gene: TRBV20-1; CDR3 protein: CSARDPQHSNTEAFF; CDR3 DNA: TGCAGTGCTAGAGATCCCCAGCATTCGAACACTGAAGCTTTCTTT
clone size: many; D gene: -; J gene: TRBJ1-1; V gene: TRBV11-2; CDR3 protein: CASSANRGTEAFF; CDR3 DNA: TGTGCCAGCAGCGCAAATAGGGGTACTGAAGCTTTCTTT
clone size: -; D gene: -; J gene: TRBJ2-1; V gene: TRBV12-3/TRBV12-4; CDR3 protein: CASWEQGRNEQFF; CDR3 DNA: TGTGCCAGCTGGGAACAGGGTAGGAATGAGCAGTTCTTC
clone size: -; D gene: TRBD1; J gene: TRBJ2-1; V gene: TRBV7-2; CDR3 protein: CASSWGQGNEQFF; CDR3 DNA: TGTGCCAGCAGCTGGGGACAGGGTAATGAGCAGTTCTTC
clone size: -; D gene: TRBD2; J gene: TRBJ2-7; V gene: TRBV6-2/TRBV6-3; CDR3 protein: CASCWTSDHEQYF; CDR3 DNA: TGTGCCAGCTGTTGGACTAGCGACCACGAGCAGTACTTC
clone size: many; D gene: -; J gene: TRBJ2-1; V gene: TRBV11-3; CDR3 protein: CASSLVDSIYNEQFF; CDR3 DNA: TGTGCCAGCAGCTTAGTGGACTCGATCTACAATGAGCAGTTCTTC
clone size: many; D gene: -; J gene: TRBJ1-2; V gene: TRBV9; CDR3 protein: CASSVGQRDGYTF; CDR3 DNA: TGTGCCAGCAGCGTCGGACAGAGAGATGGCTACACCTTC
clone size: -; D gene: -; J gene: TRBJ2-2; V gene: TRBV9; CDR3 protein: CASSAGLSPGAGELFF; CDR3 DNA: TGTGCCAGCAGCGCCGGCCTCTCGCCGGGGGCCGGGGAGCTGTTTTTT
clone size: many; D gene: -; J gene: TRBJ1-5; V gene: TRBV12-3/TRBV12-4; CDR3 protein: CASSFGGTYQPQHF; CDR3 DNA: TGTGCCAGCAGCTTCGGGGGGACCTATCAGCCCCAGCATTTT
clone size: -; D gene: -; J gene: TRBJ2-1; V gene: TRBV2; CDR3 protein: CASRRLVTYNEQFF; CDR3 DNA: TGTGCCAGCAGGAGACTGGTTACCTACAATGAGCAGTTCTTC
clone size: many; D gene: -; J gene: TRBJ1-5; V gene: TRBV20-1; CDR3 protein: CSARDSLTGYSNQPQHF; CDR3 DNA: TGCAGTGCTAGAGATTCCCTGACAGGATATAGCAATCAGCCCCAGCATTTT
clone size: -; D gene: -; J gene: TRBJ1-5; V gene: TRBV9; CDR3 protein: CASSVHSRDQPQHF; CDR3 DNA: TGTGCCAGCAGCGTACACTCGAGAGATCAGCCCCAGCATTTT
clone size: few; D gene: -; J gene: TRBJ2-3; V gene: TRBV6-2/TRBV6-3; CDR3 protein: CASSSRTEGPTDTQYF; CDR3 DNA: TGTGCCAGCAGTTCGAGGACAGAGGGCCCCACAGATACGCAGTATTTT
clone size: many; D gene: -; J gene: TRBJ2-1; V gene: TRBV18; CDR3 protein: CASSPASYNEQFF; CDR3 DNA: TGTGCCAGCTCACCCGCTAGCTACAATGAGCAGTTCTTC
clone size: -; D gene: -; J gene: TRBJ2-2; V gene: TRBV7-3; CDR3 protein: CASSLDRTSNTGELFF; CDR3 DNA: TGTGCCAGCAGCTTAGACCGGACGTCGAACACCGGGGAGCTGTTTTTT
clone size: many; D gene: TRBD1; J gene: TRBJ2-7; V gene: TRBV7-2; CDR3 protein: CASSRPKTGVTGAYEQYF; CDR3 DNA: TGTGCCAGCAGCCGCCCCAAGACAGGGGTAACGGGGGCCTACGAGCAGTACTTC